The entry below gives a single T cell receptor beta chain sequence along with its context. This sample is part of a study of blood T cells in healthy people across ages. For the second PCR, which ran for about 6 to 11 cycles, a sample-barcoded 5' primer and a J-beta primer mix were used. Every molecule of cDNA carried a tag from a template-switch adaptor with 12 random nucleotides. TCRdb reprocessed the 5' RACE reads with MiXCR, giving one entry per CDR3 protein. Among 650,000 to 1,000,000 distinct CDR3 sequences listed, 35% to 40% were seen once. Sequencing was carried out using blood. The sequence derives from a man between 18 and 35 years old in good health.

The CDR3 loop is CASSSDRGLYQPQHF. The CDR3 bases are TGTGCCAGCAGCTCTGACAGGGGGCTTTACCAGCCCCAGCATTTT. V is TRBV6-6 and J is TRBJ1-5, with TRBD1 identical over 10 bases. Germline V gene data show CDR1 as MNHNY and CDR2 as SVGAGI (reference sequence). The ends lost 6 bases at V and 7 bases at J; junction bases unmatched: 9. This CDR3 region has 15 residues.